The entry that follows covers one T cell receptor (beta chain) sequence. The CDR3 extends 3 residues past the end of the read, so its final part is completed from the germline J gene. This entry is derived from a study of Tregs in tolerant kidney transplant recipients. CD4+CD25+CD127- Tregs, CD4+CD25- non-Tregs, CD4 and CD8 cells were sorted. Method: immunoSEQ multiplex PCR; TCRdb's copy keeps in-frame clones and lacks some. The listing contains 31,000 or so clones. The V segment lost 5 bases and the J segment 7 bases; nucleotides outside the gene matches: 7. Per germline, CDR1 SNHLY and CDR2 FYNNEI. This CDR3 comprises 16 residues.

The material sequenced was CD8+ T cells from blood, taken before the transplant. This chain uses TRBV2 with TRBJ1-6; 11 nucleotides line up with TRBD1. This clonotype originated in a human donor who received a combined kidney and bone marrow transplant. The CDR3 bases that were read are TGTGCCAGCAGTAAGAGGACAGGGGGCGAAAATTCACCC. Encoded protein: CASSKRTGGENSP. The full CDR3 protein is CASSKRTGGENSPLHF.